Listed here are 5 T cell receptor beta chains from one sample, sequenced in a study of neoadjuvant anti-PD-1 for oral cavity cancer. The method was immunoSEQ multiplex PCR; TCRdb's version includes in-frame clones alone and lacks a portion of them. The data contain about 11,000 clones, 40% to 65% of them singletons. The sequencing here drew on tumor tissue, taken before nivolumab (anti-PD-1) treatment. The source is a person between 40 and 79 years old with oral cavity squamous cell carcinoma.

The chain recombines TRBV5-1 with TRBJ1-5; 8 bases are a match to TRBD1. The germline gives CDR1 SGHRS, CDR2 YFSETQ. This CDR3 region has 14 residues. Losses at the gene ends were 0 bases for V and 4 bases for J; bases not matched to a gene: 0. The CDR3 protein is CASSLDRGNQPQHF. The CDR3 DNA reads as TGCGCCAGCAGCTTGGACAGGGGGAATCAGCCCCAGCATTTT.

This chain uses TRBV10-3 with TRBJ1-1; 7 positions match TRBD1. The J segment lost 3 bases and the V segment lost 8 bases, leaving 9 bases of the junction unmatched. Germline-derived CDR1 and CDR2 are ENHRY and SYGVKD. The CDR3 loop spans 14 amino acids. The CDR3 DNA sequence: TGTGCCATCGGTGGGCAGGGGGAGGACACTGAAGCTTTCTTT. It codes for CAIGGQGEDTEAFF.

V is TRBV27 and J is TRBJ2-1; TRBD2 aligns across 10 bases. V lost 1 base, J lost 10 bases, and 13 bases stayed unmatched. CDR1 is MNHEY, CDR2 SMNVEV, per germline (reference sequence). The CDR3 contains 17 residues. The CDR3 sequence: CASSLLAKRGGSWEQFF. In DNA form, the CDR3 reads TGTGCCAGCAGTTTATTGGCGAAGCGGGGGGGGTCATGGGAGCAGTTCTTC.

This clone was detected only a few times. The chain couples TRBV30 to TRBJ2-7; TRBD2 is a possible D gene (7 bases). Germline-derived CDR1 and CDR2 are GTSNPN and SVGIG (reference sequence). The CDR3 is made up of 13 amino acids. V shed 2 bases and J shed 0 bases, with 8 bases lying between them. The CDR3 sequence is CAWSRGASYEQYF. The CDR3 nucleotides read TGTGCCTGGAGTCGGGGGGCCTCCTACGAGCAGTACTTC.

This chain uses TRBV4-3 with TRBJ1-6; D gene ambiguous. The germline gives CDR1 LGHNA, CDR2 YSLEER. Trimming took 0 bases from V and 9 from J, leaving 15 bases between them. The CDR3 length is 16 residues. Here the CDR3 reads CASSQDLSSSGSPLHF. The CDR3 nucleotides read TGCGCCAGCAGCCAAGATCTTAGCAGTTCCGGTTCACCCCTCCACTTT.